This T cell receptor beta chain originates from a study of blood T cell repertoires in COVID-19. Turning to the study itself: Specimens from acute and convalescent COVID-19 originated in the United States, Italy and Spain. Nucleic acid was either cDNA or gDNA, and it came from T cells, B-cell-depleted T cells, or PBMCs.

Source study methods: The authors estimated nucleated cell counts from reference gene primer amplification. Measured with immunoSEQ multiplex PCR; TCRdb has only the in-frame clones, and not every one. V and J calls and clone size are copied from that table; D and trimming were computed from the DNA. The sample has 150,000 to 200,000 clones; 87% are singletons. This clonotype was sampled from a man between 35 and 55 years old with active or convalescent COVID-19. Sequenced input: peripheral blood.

Written as DNA, the CDR3 is TGTGCCAGCAGCTTTGGCAAGATGAACACTGAAGCTTTCTTT. Its translation: CASSFGKMNTEAFF. V gene TRBV11-2 combines with J gene TRBJ1-1; D not resolved. The germline CDR1 and CDR2 sequences are SGHAT and FQNNGV. The CDR3 extends over 14 amino acids. With 3 bases removed from V and 0 bases from J, the gap between germline ends came to 8 bases.